Listed below are T cell receptor beta chains from one sample, sequenced in a study of human T cells and chemical hapten exposure. TCRdb used MiXCR to reprocess the RACE reads, holding one entry per CDR3 protein. In the table there are roughly 38,000 distinct CDR3 sequences, 9% to 15% of which are singletons. Sample: whole blood, taken in connection with sensitization to the hapten diphenylcyclopropenone (DPC). These receptor sequences come from a woman aged 40 to 50 with alopecia areata. Some clones in this sample may be carry-over from other donors' samples. CDR3s leave out the opening cysteine and the closing phenylalanine or tryptophan. Fields, in order: V gene, D gene, CDR3 protein. The D gene is left open where the match is weak.

V gene: TRBV30
D gene: -
CDR3 protein: ASRLGRLDYT

V gene: TRBV12-3/TRBV12-4
D gene: -
CDR3 protein: ASGGNTDTQY

V gene: TRBV12-3/TRBV12-4
D gene: TRBD1
CDR3 protein: ASRGTGGSGANVLT

V gene: TRBV20-1
D gene: TRBD1
CDR3 protein: SARRQGTNEQF

V gene: TRBV18
D gene: -
CDR3 protein: ASSPSQGKVADTQY

V gene: TRBV10-3
D gene: -
CDR3 protein: AIMGDFGANVLT

V gene: TRBV11-2
D gene: -
CDR3 protein: ASSPGSASQQY

V gene: TRBV15
D gene: -
CDR3 protein: ATGRRETGELF

V gene: TRBV15
D gene: -
CDR3 protein: ATSRDTVSPGYT

V gene: TRBV28
D gene: -
CDR3 protein: ASTLSSPPYEQY

V gene: TRBV10-3
D gene: -
CDR3 protein: AITVAAQGKAF

V gene: TRBV10-3
D gene: -
CDR3 protein: AISGQRSYGYT

V gene: TRBV4-2
D gene: TRBD2
CDR3 protein: ASSQGRLAGGASGELF

V gene: TRBV27
D gene: -
CDR3 protein: ASRPPYTDTQY

V gene: TRBV28
D gene: -
CDR3 protein: ASSLPGQLTDTQY

V gene: TRBV12-3/TRBV12-4
D gene: TRBD2
CDR3 protein: ASSLSPLAGVSYEQY

V gene: TRBV7-2
D gene: TRBD2
CDR3 protein: ASSLASGGGADTQY

V gene: TRBV7-2
D gene: TRBD1
CDR3 protein: ASSPGPTGYEQF

V gene: TRBV12-3/TRBV12-4
D gene: -
CDR3 protein: ASSLLLDEQF

V gene: TRBV7-6
D gene: TRBD1
CDR3 protein: ASTYRAGGTQY

V gene: TRBV4-3
D gene: TRBD2
CDR3 protein: ASSQGLATSYEQY

V gene: TRBV7-3
D gene: -
CDR3 protein: ASSLSSRGLDGYT

V gene: TRBV7-8
D gene: TRBD2
CDR3 protein: ASSLVGTSGYEQY

V gene: TRBV3-1
D gene: -
CDR3 protein: ASSQGGPLYEQY

V gene: TRBV29-1
D gene: TRBD1
CDR3 protein: SVETDRGAYEQY

V gene: TRBV3-1
D gene: -
CDR3 protein: ASSQGTLTRYEQY

V gene: TRBV13
D gene: -
CDR3 protein: ASSLGSQSSYEQY

V gene: TRBV12-3/TRBV12-4
D gene: TRBD2
CDR3 protein: ASSLSGGPHRNEQF

V gene: TRBV6-5
D gene: -
CDR3 protein: ASSDPGRGYTDTQY

V gene: TRBV18
D gene: -
CDR3 protein: ASSPRGAPGTEAF

V gene: TRBV10-3
D gene: -
CDR3 protein: AISEWRGRTGELF

V gene: TRBV30
D gene: -
CDR3 protein: AWSVRAIGQF

V gene: TRBV7-2
D gene: -
CDR3 protein: ASRPDHNQPQH

V gene: TRBV2
D gene: -
CDR3 protein: ASSGLYRETQY

V gene: TRBV29-1
D gene: -
CDR3 protein: SVEDTAGAIEQY

V gene: TRBV9
D gene: -
CDR3 protein: ASSVVGDPPDTQY

V gene: TRBV7-9
D gene: -
CDR3 protein: ASNSLAGWGTEAF

V gene: TRBV12-3/TRBV12-4
D gene: -
CDR3 protein: ASSYGTANPATNYGYT

V gene: TRBV3-1
D gene: TRBD2
CDR3 protein: ASTAKGTSGLYEQY

V gene: TRBV29-1
D gene: -
CDR3 protein: SVDQRVQETQY

V gene: TRBV29-1
D gene: TRBD2
CDR3 protein: SVNSGSYNEQF

V gene: TRBV7-3
D gene: -
CDR3 protein: ASSPGGTMGGYT

V gene: TRBV7-3
D gene: -
CDR3 protein: ASSLSREETQY

V gene: TRBV5-5
D gene: -
CDR3 protein: ASSLRGAGEQY

V gene: TRBV5-6
D gene: -
CDR3 protein: ASSRGANSYEQY

V gene: TRBV5-1
D gene: -
CDR3 protein: ASSFRTAYEQY

V gene: TRBV7-8
D gene: TRBD1
CDR3 protein: ASSFRTGGVESYEQY

V gene: TRBV4-3
D gene: -
CDR3 protein: ASSQYPPPRVPDTQY